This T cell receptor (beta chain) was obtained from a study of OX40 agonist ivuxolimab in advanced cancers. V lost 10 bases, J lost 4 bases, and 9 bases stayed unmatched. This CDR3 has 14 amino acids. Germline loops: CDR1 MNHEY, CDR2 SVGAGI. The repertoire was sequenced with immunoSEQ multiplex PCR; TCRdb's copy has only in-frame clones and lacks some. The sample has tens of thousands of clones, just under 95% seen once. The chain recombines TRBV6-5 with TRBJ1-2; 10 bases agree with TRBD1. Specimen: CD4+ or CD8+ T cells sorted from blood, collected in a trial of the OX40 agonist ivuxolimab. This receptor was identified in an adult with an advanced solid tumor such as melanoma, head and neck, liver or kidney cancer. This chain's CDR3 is CATASGQGPYGYTF. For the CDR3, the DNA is TGTGCCACGGCCTCGGGACAGGGGCCCTATGGCTACACCTTC.